The 31 T cell receptor beta chains below all came from one sample that was sequenced in a study of T cells expressing NK-cell markers. From the 5' RACE reads, TCRdb lists one entry per CDR3 protein and no DNA. Its listing shows about 460,000 distinct CDR3 sequences. Sequenced sample: blood T cells: a sorted CD56 or NKG2C T cell subset, CD4+ or CD8+ T cells, or bulk PBMC T cells (not recorded which). The receptors shown here come from a woman between 50 and 59 years old in good health.

The chain employs TRBV20-1 and TRBJ2-7; TCRdb's assignment of TRBD1 cannot be checked, as there is no DNA. The CDR3 totals 15 residues. The V gene's germline CDR1 is DFQATT and CDR2 SNEGSKA (reference sequence). CDR3 amino acids: CSARSLRQGLYEQYF.

V usage is TRBV9 and J usage is TRBJ2-4. The CDR3 is 14 residues long. Looked up from germline, CDR1 is SGDLS and CDR2 is YYNGEE. The CDR3 protein is CASSPLPAKNIQYF.

This chain connects TRBV12-3 or TRBV12-4 to TRBJ1-1; TCRdb outputs TRBD1, but without DNA this stays unchecked. CDR3 size: 13 residues. This CDR3 is CASSPPRVSEAFF.

The chain uses TRBV18 and TRBJ2-1; the D call from TCRdb, TRBD2, cannot be confirmed without DNA. CDR3 size: 14 residues. Germline CDR1 reads KGHSH; CDR2 reads LQKENI. CDR3 sequence: CASSPSGHNNEQFF.

The genes are TRBV9 and TRBJ1-2. CDR1 is SGDLS and CDR2 is YYNGEE in the germline V gene. The CDR3 totals 14 residues. CDR3: CASSVGGGANGYTF.

The V and J genes are TRBV28 and TRBJ2-3; lacking DNA, the TRBD1 call made by TCRdb goes unchecked. CDR3 length equals 14 residues. Germline assignment: CDR1 MDHEN and CDR2 SYDVKM. The CDR3 is CASSKGGNIDTQYF.

This chain links TRBV5-1 with TRBJ1-1; as DNA is missing, the TRBD1 call by TCRdb cannot be tested. The CDR3 spans 14 residues. CDR1 is SGHRS, CDR2 YFSETQ, per germline. The CDR3 sequence: CASSLDFRGLEAFF. Filled out from reference TRBV5-1 and TRBJ1-1, the complete variable domain reads KAGVTQTPRYLIKTRGQQVTLSCSPISGHRSVSWYQQTPGQGLQFLFEYFSETQRNKGNFPGRFSGRQFSNSRSEMNVSTLELGDSALYLCASSLDFRGLEAFFGQGTRLTVV.

The chain links TRBV11-2 to TRBJ1-1; the TCRdb D gene call, TRBD1, has no DNA to confirm it. Germline loops: CDR1 SGHAT, CDR2 FQNNGV. The CDR3 consists of 12 residues. The CDR3 region is CASNKPGFRAFF.

V usage is TRBV15 and J usage is TRBJ1-4. Germline V CDR1 and CDR2: LNHNV, YYDKDF (reference sequence). The CDR3 contains 13 residues. The CDR3 reads CATSGRVNEKLFF.

The rearrangement joins TRBV5-1 to TRBJ1-2. This CDR3 spans 13 amino acids. In germline, CDR1 is SGHRS, CDR2 YFSETQ. CDR3 sequence: CASSSGRVAPYTF. Based on the CDR3 plus reference TRBV5-1 and TRBJ1-2, the full variable domain is KAGVTQTPRYLIKTRGQQVTLSCSPISGHRSVSWYQQTPGQGLQFLFEYFSETQRNKGNFPGRFSGRQFSNSRSEMNVSTLELGDSALYLCASSSGRVAPYTFGSGTRLTVV.

V is TRBV29-1 and J is TRBJ1-1; TCRdb designates TRBD1, a call that cannot be tested without DNA. The CDR3 covers 15 residues. The germline V gene encodes CDR1 SQVTM and CDR2 ANQGSEA. The CDR3 reads CSAPSPGADNTEAFF. The full variable domain, completed using reference TRBV29-1 and TRBJ1-1, is SAVISQKPSRDICQRGTSLTIQCQVDSQVTMMFWYRQQPGQSLTLIATANQGSEATYESGFVIDKFPISRPNLTFSTLTVSNMSPEDSSIYLCSAPSPGADNTEAFFGQGTRLTVV.

V usage is TRBV28 and J usage is TRBJ1-1. CDR1 is MDHEN and CDR2 is SYDVKM in the germline V gene. This CDR3 region has 11 residues. The CDR3 reads CASGRFLEAFF.

The chain couples TRBV7-2 to TRBJ1-5; TCRdb picks TRBD1, but there is no DNA to check that call. The CDR3 loop spans 14 amino acids. Germline V gene data show CDR1 as SGHTA and CDR2 as FQGNSA. This chain's CDR3 is CASSDSGGRQPQHF.

The chain uses TRBV6-4 and TRBJ1-1; TCRdb designates TRBD1, a call that cannot be tested without DNA. This CDR3 comprises 16 residues. Germline assignment: CDR1 MRHNA and CDR2 SNTAGT. CDR3 in amino acids: CASRLGTGSRNTEAFF.

The chain is built from TRBV4-1 and TRBJ2-3; TCRdb gives TRBD2 as the D gene, but with no DNA this cannot be confirmed. Germline V gene data show CDR1 as MGHRA and CDR2 as YSYEKL. There are 17 residues in the CDR3. Here the CDR3 reads CASSQGVAGVGADTQYF.

This chain uses TRBV5-1 with TRBJ1-2; TCRdb's D call, TRBD1, is unchecked because there is no DNA. Per the germline V gene, CDR1 is SGHRS and CDR2 is YFSETQ. CDR3 length: 15 amino acids. CDR3 in amino acids: CASSLEGVINYGYTF.

The chain links TRBV5-6 to TRBJ1-2; TCRdb names TRBD1, which stays unverified in the absence of DNA. The CDR3 totals 12 residues. Germline V gives CDR1 SGHDT, CDR2 YYEEEE. CDR3 region: CASSTDGSHYTF.

V and J are TRBV5-1 and TRBJ2-2. This CDR3 has 16 residues. The germline CDR1 and CDR2 sequences are SGHRS and YFSETQ. CDR3 sequence: CASSLNPTKGVGELFF. Supplemented by reference TRBV5-1 and TRBJ2-2, the full variable domain reads KAGVTQTPRYLIKTRGQQVTLSCSPISGHRSVSWYQQTPGQGLQFLFEYFSETQRNKGNFPGRFSGRQFSNSRSEMNVSTLELGDSALYLCASSLNPTKGVGELFFGEGSRLTVL.

The chain recombines TRBV2 with TRBJ2-2; TCRdb calls TRBD2, which cannot be checked without DNA. The CDR3 runs to 15 residues. Germline V gives CDR1 SNHLY, CDR2 FYNNEI. CDR3 amino acids: CASSLDWSSTGELFF.

The CDR3: CASSYSRSYYYEQYF. The chain couples TRBV6-5 to TRBJ2-7. This CDR3 is 15 amino acids long. CDR1 MNHEY and CDR2 SVGAGI come from the germline V gene.

This chain uses TRBV5-1 with TRBJ2-3; TCRdb indicates TRBD2, and absent DNA this call remains unverified. CDR1 SGHRS and CDR2 YFSETQ come from the germline V gene. CDR3 length: 16 amino acids. The CDR3 protein is CASSPRTSGIADTQYF. Drawing the rest from reference TRBV5-1 and TRBJ2-3, the complete variable domain is KAGVTQTPRYLIKTRGQQVTLSCSPISGHRSVSWYQQTPGQGLQFLFEYFSETQRNKGNFPGRFSGRQFSNSRSEMNVSTLELGDSALYLCASSPRTSGIADTQYFGPGTRLTVL.

The chain links TRBV6-5 to TRBJ2-5; TCRdb reports TRBD2, a call that lacks DNA to check it against. CDR1 and CDR2 from the germline V gene are MNHEY and SVGAGI. This CDR3 comprises 15 residues. This chain's CDR3 is CASSLTSGAGETQYF.

The chain couples TRBV28 to TRBJ2-1; TCRdb calls TRBD2, which cannot be checked without DNA. Germline-derived CDR1 and CDR2 are MDHEN and SYDVKM. The CDR3 contains 11 residues. The CDR3 spells CASSAWGLQFF.

The gene calls are TRBV24-1 and TRBJ1-2. This CDR3 comprises 13 residues. Germline CDR1 is KGHDR and CDR2 is SFDVKD. The CDR3 here is CATSAAANYGYTF.

This chain uses TRBV30 with TRBJ2-1; the D gene TCRdb calls, TRBD1, cannot be checked with no DNA. This CDR3 contains 12 residues. Germline assignment: CDR1 GTSNPN and CDR2 SVGIG (reference sequence). The CDR3 loop reads CAWSWVRDSQFF.

The chain's CDR3 is CASSRDSRSRTEAFF. This sequence joins TRBV5-8 and TRBJ1-1; TCRdb's assignment of TRBD1 cannot be checked, as there is no DNA. The V gene's germline CDR1 is SGHTS and CDR2 YDEGEE. The CDR3 spans 15 residues. Filled out from reference TRBV5-8 and TRBJ1-1, the complete variable domain reads EAGVTQSPTHLIKTRGQQATLRCSPISGHTSVYWYQQALGLGLQFLLWYDEGEERNRGNFPPRFSGRQFPNYSSELNVNALELEDSALYLCASSRDSRSRTEAFFGQGTRLTVV.

This chain joins TRBV4-1 and TRBJ2-1; TCRdb lists TRBD2, though no DNA is available to test this call. The CDR3 has 15 amino acids. Germline V gene sequence: CDR1 MGHRA, CDR2 YSYEKL. This chain's CDR3 is CASSPLSASGNEQFF.

The V gene is TRBV5-6, the J gene TRBJ2-1; TCRdb selects TRBD2, and the lack of DNA leaves this call unchecked. The CDR3 runs 16 residues. Looked up from germline, CDR1 is SGHDT and CDR2 is YYEEEE. This CDR3 is CASSSTWGKAYNEQFF.

This chain links TRBV19 with TRBJ2-7; TCRdb picks TRBD1, but there is no DNA to check that call. The CDR3 consists of 14 residues. The germline V gene has CDR1 LNHDA and CDR2 SQIVND (reference sequence). The chain's CDR3 is CASSEGQGADEQYF.

This sequence joins TRBV9 and TRBJ2-2. CDR3 length: 14 amino acids. Germline values: CDR1 SGDLS, CDR2 YYNGEE. The CDR3 here is CASSVIGESGELFF.

V is TRBV20-1 and J is TRBJ2-7. This CDR3 contains 13 residues. Per germline, CDR1 DFQATT and CDR2 SNEGSKA (reference sequence). CDR3 amino acids: CSAQRLVAYEQYF.